The clone carrying this T cell receptor (beta chain) was picked up many times. As yet, its antigen is unknown. CDR3 length equals 13 residues. The V segment lost 6 bases and the J segment 6 bases; nucleotides outside the gene matches: 0. The germline V gene has CDR1 SGHAT and CDR2 FQNNGV. Through Arm-PCR of CDR3 regions and iRepertoire HTBI primers, TCR beta libraries were built. Original handling: Identification across samples found 60 to 75 TRBV and approximately 15 TRBJ segments. TCRdb ran MiXCR on the multiplex PCR reads and lists one entry per CDR3 protein. None of the V and J calls come from the authors' own analysis; TCRdb made them. The sample gives approximately 300,000 distinct CDR3 sequences, 15% to 20% of which show up once; about 38% is in the top ten. The source of the sample is a study of regulatory T cells in long-lasting Graves disease. Overall study findings and caveats: Relative to new patients (approximately 960), persistent patients exhibited greater sharing of public clonotypes (approximately 2,800). Persistent disease preferred TRBV28, TRBJ1-2 and TRBJ2-5.

Time point in this sample: newly diagnosed GD, antithyroid drugs for less than 3 months. The TCR library was prepared using RNA isolated from PBMCs. The sequencing here drew on peripheral blood mononuclear cells (PBMCs), taken at new diagnosis, from a patient treated with antithyroid drugs. The V gene is TRBV11-2, the J gene TRBJ2-7, with 15 positions matching TRBD2. The sequence came from a female donor with Graves disease. CDR3 amino acids: CASRGLAGGEQYF. The CDR3 DNA reads as TGTGCCAGCAGGGGACTAGCGGGAGGCGAGCAGTACTTC.